This TCR beta chain was recorded in a study of radiation and T cells in renal cell carcinoma. In the study overall: Nephrectomy followed 15 Gy stereotactic body radiation by 4 weeks.

Regarding the study as a whole: From baseline, blood top tumor clonotypes peaked at 2 weeks post-radiation.

As to this clone: Antigen specificity is unknown.

Time point described: blood 2 weeks post-SBRT. Treatment described: 15 Gy SBRT to primary tumor, nephrectomy 4 weeks later. Serial blood draws occurred at baseline and 2 and 4 weeks post-SBRT. Clear cell pathology was present in this patient's renal cell carcinoma. This CDR3 spans 13 amino acids. The ends were cut back, 5 bases at V and 6 bases at J, with 11 bases in the middle. The germline gives CDR1 SGHTA, CDR2 FQGNSA. The repertoire was sequenced with immunoSEQ multiplex PCR; TCRdb's copy has only in-frame clones and lacks some. The table shows some 80,000 clones, with roughly 85% occurring only once.

Sequencing used blood, obtained from a patient whose treatment included radiotherapy and nephrectomy. The sequence was collected from a woman between 45 and 65 years old with renal cell carcinoma. V and J are TRBV7-2 and TRBJ2-1; no clear D gene. The CDR3 DNA reads TGTGCCAGCAGCCGCGGTTCGGTCAATGAGCAGTTCTTC. It is translated as CASSRGSVNEQFF.